This entry features one T cell receptor (beta chain) sequence. Original processing methods: Amplification of reference gene primers was used by the study to estimate nucleated cell counts. Clones were read by immunoSEQ multiplex PCR, and TCRdb kept only the in-frame ones, dropping some. V, J and clone size derive from that table, while D and trimming were established from the DNA sequence. The sample holds about 130,000 clones, about four fifths seen once. These data originate in a study of blood T cell repertoires in COVID-19. Looking at the study overall: There were acute and convalescent COVID-19 samples, and they came from the United States, Italy and Spain. PBMCs, B-cell-depleted T cells, or T cells were the source of the cDNA or gDNA that made up the material.

The CDR3 covers 15 residues. CDR1 is SGHTA and CDR2 is FQGTGA in the germline V gene. Losses at the gene ends were 4 bases for V and 3 bases for J; bases not matched to a gene: 6. The specimen sequenced was peripheral blood. The chain recombines TRBV7-3 with TRBJ2-3; 8 bases align to TRBD1. The receptor was derived from a woman at least 80 years old with acute or convalescent COVID-19. Written as DNA, the CDR3 is TGTGCCAGCAGCTGGCGACAGGGGACGACAGATACGCAGTATTTT. This gives the protein CASSWRQGTTDTQYF.